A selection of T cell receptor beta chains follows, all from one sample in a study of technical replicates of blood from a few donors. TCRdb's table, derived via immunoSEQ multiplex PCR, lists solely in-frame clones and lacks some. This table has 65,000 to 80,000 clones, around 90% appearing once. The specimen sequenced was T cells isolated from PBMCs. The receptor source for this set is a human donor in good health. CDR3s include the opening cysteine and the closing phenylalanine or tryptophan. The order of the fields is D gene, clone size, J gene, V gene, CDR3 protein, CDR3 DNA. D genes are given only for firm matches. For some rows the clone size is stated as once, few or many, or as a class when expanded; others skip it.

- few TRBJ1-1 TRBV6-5 CASRTGGNTEAFF TGTGCCAGCAGGACGGGGGGGAACACTGAAGCTTTCTTT
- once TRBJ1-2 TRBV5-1 CASSLHFSGGNYGYTF TGCGCCAGCAGCTTACATTTTTCCGGGGGTAACTATGGCTACACCTTC
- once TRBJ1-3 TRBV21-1 CGQNSGGFLHSGNTIYF TGTGGCCAGAACTCAGGCGGGTTTTTGCACTCTGGAAACACCATATATTTT
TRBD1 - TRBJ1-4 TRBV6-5 CASSKTGGSEKLFF TGTGCCAGCAGTAAGACAGGGGGAAGTGAAAAACTGTTTTTT
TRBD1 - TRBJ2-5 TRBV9 CASSVWGMDRELGETQYF TGTGCCAGCAGCGTCTGGGGAATGGACAGGGAGTTGGGAGAGACCCAGTACTTC
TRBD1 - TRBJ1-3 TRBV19 CASSRDSASLGNTIYF TGTGCCAGTAGCCGGGACAGTGCGAGTCTTGGAAACACCATATATTTT
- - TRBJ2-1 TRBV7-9 CASSPSGNEQFF TGTGCCAGCAGCCCAAGCGGGAATGAGCAGTTCTTC
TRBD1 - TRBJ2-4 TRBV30 CAWRLTGANIQYF TGTGCCTGGAGACTGACAGGGGCAAACATTCAGTACTTC
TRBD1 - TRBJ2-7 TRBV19 CASSPGQGAIIYEQYF TGTGCCAGTAGTCCAGGACAGGGGGCTATTATTTACGAGCAGTACTTC
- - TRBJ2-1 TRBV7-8 CASTKAGNRFNEQFF TGTGCCAGCACCAAAGCAGGGAATCGGTTCAATGAGCAGTTCTTC
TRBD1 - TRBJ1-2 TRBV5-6 CASSFWTGTTNYGYTF TGTGCCAGCAGTTTTTGGACAGGGACGACTAACTATGGCTACACCTTC
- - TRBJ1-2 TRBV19 CASSIGRDYGYTF TGTGCCAGTAGTATTGGCAGGGACTATGGCTACACCTTC
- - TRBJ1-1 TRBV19 CASGLTEAFF TGTGCCAGCGGTCTCACTGAAGCTTTCTTT
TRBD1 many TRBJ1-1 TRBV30 CAGGQDNTEAFF TGTGCCGGAGGACAGGATAACACTGAAGCTTTCTTT
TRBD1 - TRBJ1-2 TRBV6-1 CASSTGQPNYGYTF TGTGCCAGCAGTACGGGACAGCCAAACTATGGCTACACCTTC
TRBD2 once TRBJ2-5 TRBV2 CASSEASGRETQYF TGTGCCAGCAGTGAAGCTAGCGGGAGGGAGACCCAGTACTTC
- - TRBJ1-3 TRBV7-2 CASSSGHSIGNTIYF TGTGCCAGCAGCTCGGGACATTCTATAGGAAACACCATATATTTT
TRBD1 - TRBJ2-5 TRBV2 CASRRTGRETQYF TGTGCCAGCAGAAGGACAGGGAGGGAGACCCAGTACTTC
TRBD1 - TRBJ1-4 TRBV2 CASRGTGGEGEKLFF TGTGCCAGCAGGGGAACAGGGGGAGAAGGCGAAAAACTGTTTTTT
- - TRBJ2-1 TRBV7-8 CASTDPLGEQFF TGTGCCAGCACCGACCCTCTAGGTGAGCAGTTCTTC
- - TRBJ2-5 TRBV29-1 CSVKAGPETQYF TGCAGCGTTAAGGCAGGGCCGGAGACCCAGTACTTC
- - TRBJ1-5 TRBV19 CASSILPGYQNQPQHF TGTGCCAGTAGTATACTTCCGGGATATCAAAATCAGCCCCAGCATTTT
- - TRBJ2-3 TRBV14 CASSQDFGVGAFTDTQYF TGTGCCAGCAGCCAAGACTTCGGTGTAGGGGCCTTCACAGATACGCAGTATTTT
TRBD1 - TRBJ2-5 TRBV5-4 CASSLQGLPETQYF TGTGCCAGCAGCTTACAGGGGCTCCCGGAGACCCAGTACTTC
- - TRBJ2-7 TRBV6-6 CASSYSSEDFEQYF TGTGCCAGCAGTTACTCTAGTGAGGACTTTGAGCAGTACTTC
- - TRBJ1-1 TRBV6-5 CASSSGKNTEAFF TGTGCCAGCAGTTCCGGGAAGAACACTGAAGCTTTCTTT
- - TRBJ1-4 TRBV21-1 CASSRALGEKLFF TGTGCCAGCAGCAGGGCCTTAGGTGAAAAACTGTTTTTT
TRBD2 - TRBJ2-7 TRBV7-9 CASSSGRAYEQYF TGTGCCAGCAGTAGCGGGAGGGCCTACGAGCAGTACTTC
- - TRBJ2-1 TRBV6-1 CASELSSYNEQFF TGTGCCAGCGAACTGAGCTCCTACAATGAGCAGTTCTTC
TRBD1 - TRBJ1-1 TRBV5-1 CASSLFQGDTEAFF TGCGCCAGCAGCTTATTTCAGGGGGACACTGAAGCTTTCTTT
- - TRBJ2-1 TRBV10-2 CASSEGRELGEQFF TGCGCCAGCAGTGAGGGCCGGGAGCTCGGGGAGCAGTTCTTC
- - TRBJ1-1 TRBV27 CASRGGGRTEAFF TGTGCCAGCAGGGGAGGTGGTAGAACTGAAGCTTTCTTT
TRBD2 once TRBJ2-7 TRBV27 CASSWLAGYEQYF TGTGCCAGCAGTTGGCTAGCGGGGTACGAGCAGTACTTC
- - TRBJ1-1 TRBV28 CASREEVTEAFF TGTGCCAGCAGAGAGGAAGTCACTGAAGCTTTCTTT
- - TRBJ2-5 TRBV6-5 CASSYGQGLQETQYF TGTGCCAGCAGTTACGGCCAGGGCCTCCAAGAGACCCAGTACTTC
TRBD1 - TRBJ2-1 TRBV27 CASRELGQATSNEQFF TGTGCCAGCAGAGAACTGGGACAGGCTACGTCCAATGAGCAGTTCTTC
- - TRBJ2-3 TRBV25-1 CASCRSDTQYF TGTGCCAGCTGCAGATCGGATACGCAGTATTTT
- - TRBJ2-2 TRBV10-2 CASSGSNTGELFF TGCGCTAGCAGCGGGTCGAACACCGGGGAGCTGTTTTTT
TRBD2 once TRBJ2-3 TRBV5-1 CASSSGRAPSTDTQYF TGCGCCAGCAGTAGCGGGAGGGCCCCTAGCACAGATACGCAGTATTTT